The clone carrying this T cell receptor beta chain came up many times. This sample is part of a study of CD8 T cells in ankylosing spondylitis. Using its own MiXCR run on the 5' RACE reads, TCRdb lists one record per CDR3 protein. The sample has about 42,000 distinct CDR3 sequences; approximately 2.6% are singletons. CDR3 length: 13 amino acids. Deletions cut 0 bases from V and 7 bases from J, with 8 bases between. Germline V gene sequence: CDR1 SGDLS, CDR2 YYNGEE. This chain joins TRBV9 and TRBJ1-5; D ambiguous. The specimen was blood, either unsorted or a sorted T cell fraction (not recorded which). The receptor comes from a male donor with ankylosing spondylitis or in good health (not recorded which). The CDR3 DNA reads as TGTGCCAGCAGCGTAGATCCGCGGCAGCCCCAGCATTTT. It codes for CASSVDPRQPQHF.